A selection of T cell receptor beta chains follows, all from one sample in a study of graft-versus-host responses after intestinal transplantation. The method was immunoSEQ multiplex PCR; TCRdb's version includes in-frame clones alone and lacks a portion of them. The table lists about 89,000 clones, around nine tenths of them singletons. Their recognized antigens are unknown. Sequenced material: unstimulated CD4+ T cells sorted from spleen or lymph node cells, taken before intestinal transplant. The receptor source for this set is a human donor who received an intestinal transplant. Each CDR3 is given with its conserved first and last residue. Fields, in order: CDR3 protein, CDR3 DNA, clone size, V gene, J gene, D gene. A D gene is named only where the DNA matches it firmly. Clone size is given for some rows only: seen once, a few or many times, or a class if the clone is expanded.

CDR3: CASTRQGRGELFF
DNA: TGTGCCAGCACCCGACAGGGGAGGGGGGAGCTGTTTTTT
size: NA
V: TRBV25-1
J: TRBJ2-2
D: TRBD1

CDR3: CASSLMRQGTEQFF
DNA: TGTGCCAGCAGCTTGATGCGACAGGGGACTGAGCAGTTCTTC
size: few
V: TRBV5-5
J: TRBJ2-1
D: TRBD1

CDR3: CASTRDRGLAEAFF
DNA: TGTGCCAGCACTAGGGACAGGGGGCTCGCTGAAGCTTTCTTT
size: NA
V: TRBV6-1
J: TRBJ1-1
D: TRBD1

CDR3: CASSDTPSTDTQYF
DNA: TGTGCCAGTAGTGATACCCCGTCCACAGATACGCAGTATTTT
size: NA
V: TRBV19
J: TRBJ2-3
D: NA

CDR3: CASSLGGTSGSWSRDNEQFF
DNA: TGTGCCAGCAGCTTAGGCGGGACTAGCGGGAGCTGGAGTAGGGACAATGAGCAGTTCTTC
size: NA
V: TRBV7-8
J: TRBJ2-1
D: TRBD2

CDR3: CASSGGEINQPQHF
DNA: TGTGCCAGCAGTGGAGGGGAAATCAATCAGCCCCAGCATTTT
size: NA
V: TRBV2
J: TRBJ1-5
D: NA

CDR3: CASSLGLAGKDTQYF
DNA: TGTGCCAGCAGCTTGGGGCTAGCGGGTAAAGATACGCAGTATTTT
size: NA
V: TRBV5-4
J: TRBJ2-3
D: TRBD2

CDR3: CASRPYDTSGNTIYF
DNA: TGTGCCAGCAGACCCTACGACACCTCTGGAAACACCATATATTTT
size: NA
V: TRBV27
J: TRBJ1-3
D: NA

CDR3: CAIRDRVDQPQHF
DNA: TGTGCCATCAGGGACAGGGTGGATCAGCCCCAGCATTTT
size: NA
V: TRBV10-3
J: TRBJ1-5
D: TRBD1

CDR3: CASSARVSDEQYF
DNA: TGTGCCAGCAGTGCCAGGGTTTCGGACGAGCAGTACTTC
size: NA
V: TRBV6-5
J: TRBJ2-7
D: NA

CDR3: CASSPRAGGVDEQFF
DNA: TGTGCCAGCAGCCCACGTGCGGGAGGCGTGGATGAGCAGTTCTTC
size: NA
V: TRBV5-6
J: TRBJ2-1
D: TRBD2

CDR3: CAIRTGGTEAFF
DNA: TGTGCCATCAGGACAGGGGGTACTGAAGCTTTCTTT
size: once
V: TRBV10-3
J: TRBJ1-1
D: TRBD1